This TCR beta chain was profiled in a study of blood T cell repertoires in COVID-19 (dated by TCRdb to between 2020 and 2021). In the study overall: Samples from collaborators originated in the United States, Italy and Spain and spanned both the acute and convalescent phases of COVID-19. The material from the prospective study consisted of cDNA or gDNA derived from T cells, B-cell-depleted T cells, or PBMCs. The dataset comprised deeply sampled blood TCRbeta repertoires from subjects exposed to, actively infected with, or recovered from COVID-19. The repertoires were made available in a free public database intended to serve as a resource for research on the immune response to SARS-CoV-2. Samples were obtained from the ongoing ImmuneRACE study (first 160 participants) and from about 1,300 subjects provided by 6 global collaborators. The sample metadata nearly always contained a de-identified subject ID, COVID-19 status, age in years and sex. Where HLA class I and class II types were available, the types were taken from metadata supplied by the sample provider, not from assay-based typing.

The collaborating institutions used their own protocols to collect whole blood in K2EDTA tubes. Collaborator samples were shipped for TCRbeta analysis as frozen whole blood, isolated PBMCs, or DNA extracted from either sample type. The immunoSEQ Assay, a bias-controlled multiplex PCR, was used to amplify TCRbeta CDR3 regions from genomic DNA. As for the authors' bioinformatics: Within the assay, amplification of reference gene primers was used to estimate how many nucleated cells each sample contained. To quantify the absolute abundance of each unique TCRbeta CDR3 rearrangement, sequence reads were collapsed and filtered. For each sample, productive Simpson clonality was calculated by taking the square root of Simpson's diversity index across productive rearrangements. TCRdb carries this immuneACCESS record with in-frame sequences only. Its versions omit some clonotypes, under half of them owing to an unresolved V gene in the studies checked, with the rest unexplained. From that table come the V and J calls and clone size; the DNA was used to work out D and trimming. The table for this sample lists about 64,000 clones; around 90% of them were counted only once. Jointly, the top ten make up less than 9.5% of the sample.

On this clone: The clone's antigen remains unknown. The input lacks base qualities; no much larger clone sits a single base away.

On the study overall, not on this receptor specifically: Clinical and demographic metadata were provided uncurated, with the amount varying by source and participant.

Sequencing was carried out using peripheral blood. The receptor was isolated from a woman older than 75 with active COVID-19.

CDR3 region: CASSQGTSSDTDTQYF. The nucleotide sequence is given as TGTGCCAGCAGCCAAGGTACCTCTAGTGACACAGATACGCAGTATTTT. The chain links TRBV3-1 (or the pseudogene TRBV3-2) with TRBJ2-3; no confident D gene assignment can be made. The germline V gene encodes CDR1 LGHDT and CDR2 YNNKEL (reference sequence). The CDR3 starts with the cysteine, ends with the phenylalanine, and has 16 residues. Only the CDR3 DNA stays, 48 bases, in frame from base 1. At the junction V is shortened by 1 base and J by 2 bases, with 13 bases in between.